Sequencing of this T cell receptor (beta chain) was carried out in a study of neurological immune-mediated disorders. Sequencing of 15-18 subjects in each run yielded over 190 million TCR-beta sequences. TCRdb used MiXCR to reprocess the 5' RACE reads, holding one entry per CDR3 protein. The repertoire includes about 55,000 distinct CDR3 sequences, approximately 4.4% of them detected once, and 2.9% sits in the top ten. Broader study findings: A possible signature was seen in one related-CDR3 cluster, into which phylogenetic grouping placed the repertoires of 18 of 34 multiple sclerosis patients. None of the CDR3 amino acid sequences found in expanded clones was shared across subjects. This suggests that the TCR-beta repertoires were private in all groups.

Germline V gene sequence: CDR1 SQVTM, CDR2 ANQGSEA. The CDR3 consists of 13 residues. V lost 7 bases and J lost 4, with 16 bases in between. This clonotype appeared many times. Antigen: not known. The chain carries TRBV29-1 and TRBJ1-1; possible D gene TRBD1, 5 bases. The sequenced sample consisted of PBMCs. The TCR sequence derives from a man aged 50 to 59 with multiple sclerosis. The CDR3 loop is CSAAPSGGTEAFF. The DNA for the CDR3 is TGCAGCGCCGCGCCATCCGGGGGCACTGAAGCTTTCTTT. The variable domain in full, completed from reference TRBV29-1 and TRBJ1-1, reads SAVISQKPSRDICQRGTSLTIQCQVDSQVTMMFWYRQQPGQSLTLIATANQGSEATYESGFVIDKFPISRPNLTFSTLTVSNMSPEDSSIYLCSAAPSGGTEAFFGQGTRLTVV.